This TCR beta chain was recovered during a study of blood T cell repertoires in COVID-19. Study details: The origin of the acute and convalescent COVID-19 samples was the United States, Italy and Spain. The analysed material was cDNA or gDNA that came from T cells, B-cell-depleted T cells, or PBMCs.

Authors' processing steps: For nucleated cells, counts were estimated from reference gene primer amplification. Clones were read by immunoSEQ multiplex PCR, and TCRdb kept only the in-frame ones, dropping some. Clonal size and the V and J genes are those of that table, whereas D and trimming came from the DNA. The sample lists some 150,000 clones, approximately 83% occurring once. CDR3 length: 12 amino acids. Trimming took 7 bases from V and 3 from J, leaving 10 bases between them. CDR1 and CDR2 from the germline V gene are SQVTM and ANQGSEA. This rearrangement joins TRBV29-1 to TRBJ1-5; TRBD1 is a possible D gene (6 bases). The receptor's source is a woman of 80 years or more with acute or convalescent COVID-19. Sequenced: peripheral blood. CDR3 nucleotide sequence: TGCAGCGCCGGACAGAACAATCAGCCCCAGCATTTT. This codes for CSAGQNNQPQHF.